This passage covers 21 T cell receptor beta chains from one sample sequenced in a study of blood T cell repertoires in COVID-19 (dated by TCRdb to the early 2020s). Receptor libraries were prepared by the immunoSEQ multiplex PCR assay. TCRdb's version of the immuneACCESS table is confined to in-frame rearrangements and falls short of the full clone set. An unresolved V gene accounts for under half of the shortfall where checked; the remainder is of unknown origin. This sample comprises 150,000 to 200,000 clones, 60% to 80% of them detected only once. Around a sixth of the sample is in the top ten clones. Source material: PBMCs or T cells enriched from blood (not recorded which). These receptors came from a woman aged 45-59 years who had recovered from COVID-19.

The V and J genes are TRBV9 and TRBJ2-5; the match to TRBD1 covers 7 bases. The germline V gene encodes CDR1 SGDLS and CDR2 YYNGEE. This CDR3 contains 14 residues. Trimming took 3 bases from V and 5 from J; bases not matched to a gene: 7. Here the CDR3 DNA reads TGTGCCAGCAGCGGACGACAGGGTTTGGAGACCCAGTACTTC. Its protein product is CASSGRQGLETQYF.

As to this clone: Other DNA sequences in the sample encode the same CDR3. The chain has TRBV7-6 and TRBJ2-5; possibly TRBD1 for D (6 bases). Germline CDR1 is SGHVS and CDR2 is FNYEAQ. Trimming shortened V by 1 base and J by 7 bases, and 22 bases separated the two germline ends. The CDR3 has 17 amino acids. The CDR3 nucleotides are TGTGCCAGCAGCTTAGAGAGGGGCACAGGGAATGGCGGGACCCAGTACTTC. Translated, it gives CASSLERGTGNGGTQYF.

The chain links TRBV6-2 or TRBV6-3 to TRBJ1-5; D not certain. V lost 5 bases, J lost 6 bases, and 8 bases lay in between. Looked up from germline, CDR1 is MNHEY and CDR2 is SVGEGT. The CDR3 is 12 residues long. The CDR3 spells CASSLYSQPQHF. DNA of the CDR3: TGTGCCAGCAGTCTTTACTCTCAGCCCCAGCATTTT.

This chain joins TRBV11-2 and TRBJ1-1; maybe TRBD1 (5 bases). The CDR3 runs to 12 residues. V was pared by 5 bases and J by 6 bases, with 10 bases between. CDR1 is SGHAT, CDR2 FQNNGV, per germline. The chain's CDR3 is CASSEQGSEAFF. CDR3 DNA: TGTGCCAGCAGCGAGCAGGGCTCTGAAGCTTTCTTT. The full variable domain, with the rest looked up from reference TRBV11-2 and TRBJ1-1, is EAGVAQSPRYKIIEKRQSVAFWCNPISGHATLYWYQQILGQGPKLLIQFQNNGVVDDSQLPKDRFSAERLKGVDSTLKIQPAKLEDSAVYLCASSEQGSEAFFGQGTRLTVV.

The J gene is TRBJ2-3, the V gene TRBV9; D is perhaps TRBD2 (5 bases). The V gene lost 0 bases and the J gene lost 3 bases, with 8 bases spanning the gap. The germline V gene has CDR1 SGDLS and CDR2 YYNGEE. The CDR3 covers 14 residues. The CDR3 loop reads CASSVAVATDTQYF. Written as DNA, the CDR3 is TGTGCCAGCAGCGTAGCGGTAGCGACAGATACGCAGTATTTT.

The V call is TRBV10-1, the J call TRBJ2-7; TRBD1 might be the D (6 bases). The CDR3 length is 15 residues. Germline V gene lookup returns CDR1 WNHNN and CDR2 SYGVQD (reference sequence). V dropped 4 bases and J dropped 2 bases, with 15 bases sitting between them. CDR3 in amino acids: CASSADRHRTYEQYF. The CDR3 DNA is TGCGCCAGCAGTGCGGACAGACACCGAACCTACGAGCAGTACTTC.

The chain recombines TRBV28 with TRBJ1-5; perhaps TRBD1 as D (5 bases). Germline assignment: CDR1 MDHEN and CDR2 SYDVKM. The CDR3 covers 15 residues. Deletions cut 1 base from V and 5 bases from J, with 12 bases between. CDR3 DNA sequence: TGTGCCAGCAGTTTATCGCAGGGATCTTATCAGCCCCAGCATTTT. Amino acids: CASSLSQGSYQPQHF.

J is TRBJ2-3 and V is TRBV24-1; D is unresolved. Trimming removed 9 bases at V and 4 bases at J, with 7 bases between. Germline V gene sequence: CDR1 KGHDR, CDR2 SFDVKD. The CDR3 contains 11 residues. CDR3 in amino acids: CATAGADTQYF. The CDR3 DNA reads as TGTGCCACCGCCGGAGCAGATACGCAGTATTTT.

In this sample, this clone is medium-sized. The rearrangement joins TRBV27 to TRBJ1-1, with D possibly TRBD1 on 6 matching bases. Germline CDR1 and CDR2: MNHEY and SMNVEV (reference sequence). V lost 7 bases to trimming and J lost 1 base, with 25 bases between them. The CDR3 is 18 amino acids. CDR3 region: CASIAFLTGPLKNTEAFF. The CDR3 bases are TGTGCCAGCATCGCATTTCTGACAGGTCCCCTGAAGAACACTGAAGCTTTCTTT.

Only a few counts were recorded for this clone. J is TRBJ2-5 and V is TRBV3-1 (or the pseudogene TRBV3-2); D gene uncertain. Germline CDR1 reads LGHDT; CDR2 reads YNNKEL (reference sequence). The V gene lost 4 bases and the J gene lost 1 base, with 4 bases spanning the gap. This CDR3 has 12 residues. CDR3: CASSLLQETQYF. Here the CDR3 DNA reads TGTGCCAGCAGCCTTCTCCAAGAGACCCAGTACTTC.

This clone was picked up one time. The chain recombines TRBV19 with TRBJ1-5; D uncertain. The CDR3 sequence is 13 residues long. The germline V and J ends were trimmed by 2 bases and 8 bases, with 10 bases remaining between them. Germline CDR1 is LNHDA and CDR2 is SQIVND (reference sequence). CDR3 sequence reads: CASSINPSEPQHF. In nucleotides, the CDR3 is TGTGCCAGTAGTATAAATCCCAGCGAGCCCCAGCATTTT. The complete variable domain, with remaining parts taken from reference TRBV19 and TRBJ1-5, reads DGGITQSPKYLFRKEGQNVTLSCEQNLNHDAMYWYRQDPGQGLRLIYYSQIVNDFQKGDIAEGYSVSREKKESFPLTVTSAQKNPTAFYLCASSINPSEPQHFGDGTRLSIL.

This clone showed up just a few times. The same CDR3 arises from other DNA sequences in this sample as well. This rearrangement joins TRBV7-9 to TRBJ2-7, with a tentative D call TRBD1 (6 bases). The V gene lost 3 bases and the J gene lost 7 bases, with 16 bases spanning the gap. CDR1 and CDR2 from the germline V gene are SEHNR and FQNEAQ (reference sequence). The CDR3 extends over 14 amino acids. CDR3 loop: CASSFPGARVEQYF. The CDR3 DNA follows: TGTGCCAGCAGCTTTCCAGGGGCCAGGGTGGAGCAGTACTTC.

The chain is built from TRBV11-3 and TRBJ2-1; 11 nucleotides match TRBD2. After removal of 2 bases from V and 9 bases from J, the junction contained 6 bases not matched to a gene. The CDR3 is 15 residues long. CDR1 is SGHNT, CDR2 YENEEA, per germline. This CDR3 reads CASSLLPSGRSEQFF. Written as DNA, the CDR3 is TGTGCCAGCAGCTTACTACCTAGCGGGAGGTCTGAGCAGTTCTTC.

CDR3 nucleotide sequence: TGTGCCAGCAGCCAAGCGGACAGGGGTCCCTACGAGCAGTACTTC. Translation gives CASSQADRGPYEQYF. V gene TRBV3-1 (or the pseudogene TRBV3-2) combines with J gene TRBJ2-7; TRBD1 matches 9 bases. This CDR3 has 15 residues. The germline CDR1 and CDR2 sequences are LGHDT and YNNKEL (reference sequence). The J segment lost 2 bases and the V segment lost 1 base, leaving 3 bases of the junction unmatched.

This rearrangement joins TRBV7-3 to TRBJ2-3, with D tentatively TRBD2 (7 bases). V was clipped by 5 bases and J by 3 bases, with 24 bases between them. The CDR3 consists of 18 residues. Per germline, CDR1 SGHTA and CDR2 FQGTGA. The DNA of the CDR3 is TGTGCCAGCAGCAGGCAGGGGTCTCGCGGGAGCGTAACAGATACGCAGTATTTT. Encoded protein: CASSRQGSRGSVTDTQYF.

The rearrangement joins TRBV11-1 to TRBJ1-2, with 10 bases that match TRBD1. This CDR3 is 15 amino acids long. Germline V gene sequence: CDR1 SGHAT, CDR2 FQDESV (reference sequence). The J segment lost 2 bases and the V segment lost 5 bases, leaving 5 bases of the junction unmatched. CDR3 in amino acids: CASSGQGEANYGYTF. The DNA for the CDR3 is TGTGCCAGCAGCGGACAGGGGGAAGCGAACTATGGCTACACCTTC.

The CDR3 DNA reads as TGTGCCAGCAGCGCGGGCGGGAACTCCCCCTACAATGAGCAGTTCTTC. This encodes CASSAGGNSPYNEQFF. The rearrangement joins TRBV9 to TRBJ2-1, with D possibly being TRBD2 (6 bases). CDR3 length equals 16 residues. The germline V gene has CDR1 SGDLS and CDR2 YYNGEE. The V end lost 3 bases, the J end lost 2 bases, and 15 bases lay between the germline ends.

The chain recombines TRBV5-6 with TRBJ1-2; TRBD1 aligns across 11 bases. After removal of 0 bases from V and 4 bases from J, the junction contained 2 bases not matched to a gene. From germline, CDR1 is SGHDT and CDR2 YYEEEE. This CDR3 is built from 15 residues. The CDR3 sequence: CASSLADRGPYGYTF. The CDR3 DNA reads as TGTGCCAGCAGCTTGGCGGACAGGGGGCCCTATGGCTACACCTTC.

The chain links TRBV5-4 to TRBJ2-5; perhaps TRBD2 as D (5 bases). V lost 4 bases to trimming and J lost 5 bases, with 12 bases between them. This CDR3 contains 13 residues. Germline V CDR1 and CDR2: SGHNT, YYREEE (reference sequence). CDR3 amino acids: CASSLLEGETQYF. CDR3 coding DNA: TGTGCCAGCAGCCTACTAGAAGGGGAGACCCAGTACTTC.

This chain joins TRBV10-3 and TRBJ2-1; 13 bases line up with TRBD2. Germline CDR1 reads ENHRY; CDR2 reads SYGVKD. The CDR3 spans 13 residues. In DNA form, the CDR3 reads TGTGCGACCGGGACTAGCGGGACGGGTGAGCAGTTCTTC. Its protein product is CATGTSGTGEQFF.

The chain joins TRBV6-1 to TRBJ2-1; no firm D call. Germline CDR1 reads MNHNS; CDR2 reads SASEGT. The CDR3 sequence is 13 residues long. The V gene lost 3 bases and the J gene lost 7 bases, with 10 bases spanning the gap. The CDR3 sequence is CASSDLTRNEQFF. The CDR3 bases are TGTGCCAGCAGTGATCTGACAAGGAATGAGCAGTTCTTC.